This T cell receptor (beta chain) was observed in a study of T-cell memory formation after mild COVID-19. Study as a whole: The TCR clusters were mostly specific to one donor. Findings of the study overall: Some clones that responded were present in memory (sampled pre-infection), which suggests cross-reactive memory joined.

MiXCR, applied by TCRdb to the 5' RACE reads, yields one record per CDR3 protein. In the table there are roughly 620,000 distinct CDR3 sequences, approximately 19% of which are singletons. A remark on this clonotype: The antigen is undetermined.

The ends were cut back, 1 base at V and 7 bases at J, with 11 bases in the middle. Germline-derived CDR1 and CDR2 are SEHNR and FQNEAQ (reference sequence). The CDR3 is 14 residues long. Sequenced input: PBMCs or a T cell subset sorted from them (not recorded which). The TCR was taken from an adult woman who had mild COVID-19 (a few samples of this study predate the infection). Cell type and time point are not known. The chain couples TRBV7-9 to TRBJ1-5, with D hard to call. CDR3 DNA sequence: TGTGCCAGCAGCTTAGGAAGGGTGGGACAGCCCCAGCATTTT. Translation: CASSLGRVGQPQHF.